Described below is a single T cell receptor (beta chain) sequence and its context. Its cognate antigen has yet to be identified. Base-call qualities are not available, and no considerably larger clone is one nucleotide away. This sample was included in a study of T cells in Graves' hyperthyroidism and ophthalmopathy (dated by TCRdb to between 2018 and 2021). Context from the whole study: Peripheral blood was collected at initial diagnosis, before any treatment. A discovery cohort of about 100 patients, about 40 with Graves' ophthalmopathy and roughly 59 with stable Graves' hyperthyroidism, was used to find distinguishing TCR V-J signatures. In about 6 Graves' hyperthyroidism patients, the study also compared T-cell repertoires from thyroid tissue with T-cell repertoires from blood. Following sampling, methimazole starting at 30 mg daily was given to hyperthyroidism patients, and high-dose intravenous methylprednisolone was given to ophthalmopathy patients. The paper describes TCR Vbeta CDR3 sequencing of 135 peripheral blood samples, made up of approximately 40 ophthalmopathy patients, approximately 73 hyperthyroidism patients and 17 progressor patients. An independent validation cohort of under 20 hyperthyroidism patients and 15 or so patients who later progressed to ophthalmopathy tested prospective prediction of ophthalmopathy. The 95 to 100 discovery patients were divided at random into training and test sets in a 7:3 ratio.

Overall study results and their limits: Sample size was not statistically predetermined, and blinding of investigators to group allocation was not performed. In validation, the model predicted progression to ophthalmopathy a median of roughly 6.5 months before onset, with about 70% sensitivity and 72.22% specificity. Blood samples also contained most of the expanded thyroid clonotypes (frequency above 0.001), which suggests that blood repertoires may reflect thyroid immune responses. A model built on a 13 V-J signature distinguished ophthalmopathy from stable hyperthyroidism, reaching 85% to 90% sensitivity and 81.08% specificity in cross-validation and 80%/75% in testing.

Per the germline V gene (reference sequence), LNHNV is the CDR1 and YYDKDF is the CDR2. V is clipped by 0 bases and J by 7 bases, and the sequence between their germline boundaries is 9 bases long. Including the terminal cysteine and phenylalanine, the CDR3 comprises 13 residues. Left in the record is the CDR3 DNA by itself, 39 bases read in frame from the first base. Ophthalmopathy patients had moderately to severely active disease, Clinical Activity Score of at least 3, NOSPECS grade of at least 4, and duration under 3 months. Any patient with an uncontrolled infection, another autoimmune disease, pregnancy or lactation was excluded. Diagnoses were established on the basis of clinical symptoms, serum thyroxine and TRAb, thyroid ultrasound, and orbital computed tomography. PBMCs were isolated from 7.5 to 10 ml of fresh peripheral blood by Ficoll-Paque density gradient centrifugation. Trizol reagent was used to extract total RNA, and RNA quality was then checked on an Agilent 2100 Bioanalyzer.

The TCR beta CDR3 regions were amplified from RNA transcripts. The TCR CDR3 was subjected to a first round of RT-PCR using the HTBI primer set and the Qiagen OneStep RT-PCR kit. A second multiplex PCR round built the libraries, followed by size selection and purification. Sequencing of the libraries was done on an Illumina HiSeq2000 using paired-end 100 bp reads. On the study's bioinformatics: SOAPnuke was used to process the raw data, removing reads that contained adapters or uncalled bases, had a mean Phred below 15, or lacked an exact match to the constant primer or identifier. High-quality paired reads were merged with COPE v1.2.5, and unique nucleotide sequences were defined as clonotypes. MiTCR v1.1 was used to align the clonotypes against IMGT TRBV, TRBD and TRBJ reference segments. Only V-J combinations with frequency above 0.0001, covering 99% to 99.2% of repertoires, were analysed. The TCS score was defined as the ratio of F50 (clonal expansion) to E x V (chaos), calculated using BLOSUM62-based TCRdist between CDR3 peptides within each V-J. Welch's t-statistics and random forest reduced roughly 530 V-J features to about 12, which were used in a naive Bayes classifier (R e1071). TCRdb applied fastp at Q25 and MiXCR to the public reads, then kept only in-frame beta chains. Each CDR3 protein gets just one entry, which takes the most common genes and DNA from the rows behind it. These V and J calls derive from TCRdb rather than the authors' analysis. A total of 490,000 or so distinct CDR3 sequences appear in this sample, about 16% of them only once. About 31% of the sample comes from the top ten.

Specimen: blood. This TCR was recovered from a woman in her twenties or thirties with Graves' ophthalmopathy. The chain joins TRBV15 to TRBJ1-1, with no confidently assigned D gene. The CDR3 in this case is CATSRDIGGEAFF. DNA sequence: TGTGCCACCAGCAGAGATATTGGCGGTGAAGCTTTCTTT.